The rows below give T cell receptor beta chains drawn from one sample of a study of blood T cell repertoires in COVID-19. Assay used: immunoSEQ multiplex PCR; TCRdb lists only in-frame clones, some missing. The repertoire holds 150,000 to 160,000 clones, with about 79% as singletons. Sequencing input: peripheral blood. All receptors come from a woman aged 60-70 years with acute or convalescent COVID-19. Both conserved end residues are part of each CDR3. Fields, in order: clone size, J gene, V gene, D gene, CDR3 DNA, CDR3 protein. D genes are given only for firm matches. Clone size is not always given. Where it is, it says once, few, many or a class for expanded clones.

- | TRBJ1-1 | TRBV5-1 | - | TGCGCCAGCAGCTGGACAAGTGGGAACACTGAAGCTTTCTTT | CASSWTSGNTEAFF
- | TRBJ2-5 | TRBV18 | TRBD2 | TGTGCCAGCTCACCGTCGGCTAGCGGGGGTTCGTTGGAGACCCAGTACTTC | CASSPSASGGSLETQYF
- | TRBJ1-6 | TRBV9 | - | TGTGCCAGCAGCGTAGGAACGGGTAGGGGGGGCTCCTATAATTCACCCCTCCACTTT | CASSVGTGRGGSYNSPLHF
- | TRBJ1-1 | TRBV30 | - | TGTGCCGGATACAGGGCCTCTGAAGCTTTCTTT | CAGYRASEAFF
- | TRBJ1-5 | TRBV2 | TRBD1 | TGTGCCAGCAGTGAAGAGGTGACAGGGGTACAGCCCCAGCATTTT | CASSEEVTGVQPQHF
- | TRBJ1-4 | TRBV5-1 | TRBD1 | TGCGCCAGCAGCCTGGGGACAGATGAAAAACTGTTTTTT | CASSLGTDEKLFF
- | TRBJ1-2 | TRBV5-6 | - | TGTGCCAGCAGCCTAAGACAGTACTATGGCTACACCTTC | CASSLRQYYGYTF
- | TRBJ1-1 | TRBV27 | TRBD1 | TGTGCCAGCAGTTTAGAGCGGACAGGGGCCCCTGAAGCTTTCTTT | CASSLERTGAPEAFF
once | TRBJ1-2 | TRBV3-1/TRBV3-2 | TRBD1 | TGTGCCAGCAGCCAAACGACAGGGGGCGGCTATGGCTACACCTTC | CASSQTTGGGYGYTF
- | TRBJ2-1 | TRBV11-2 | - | TGTGCCAGCAGCCCCAGCTCCTACAATGAGCAGTTCTTC | CASSPSSYNEQFF
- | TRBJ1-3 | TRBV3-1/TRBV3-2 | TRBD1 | TGTGCCAGCAGCCTCCAGGGGGTTTTGGCTGGAAACACCATATATTTT | CASSLQGVLAGNTIYF
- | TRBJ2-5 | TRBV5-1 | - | TGCGCCAGCAGCGAGGGGGAGCTGGGGACCCAGTACTTC | CASSEGELGTQYF
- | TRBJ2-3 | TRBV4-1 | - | TGCGCCAGCAGCCAAGGGGGACTCCCGAGGGCGGCAGATACGCAGTATTTT | CASSQGGLPRAADTQYF
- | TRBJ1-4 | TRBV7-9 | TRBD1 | TGTGCCAGCAGCGACCGGGACAGGGGGCAGCATGAAAAACTGTTTTTT | CASSDRDRGQHEKLFF
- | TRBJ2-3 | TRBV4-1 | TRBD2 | TGCGCCAGCAGCCGGTTCATAGCGGGGGCGATCACAGATACGCAGTATTTT | CASSRFIAGAITDTQYF
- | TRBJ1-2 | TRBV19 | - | TGTGCCAGTAGTCTAGGACAGTTCTATGGCTACACCTTC | CASSLGQFYGYTF
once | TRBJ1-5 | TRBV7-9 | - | TGTGCCAGCAGCTTATCAGACAGTTATCAGCCCCAGCATTTT | CASSLSDSYQPQHF
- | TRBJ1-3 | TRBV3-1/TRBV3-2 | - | TGTGCCAGCAGCCATCCCGTGGGGGGCTCTGGAAACACCATATATTTT | CASSHPVGGSGNTIYF
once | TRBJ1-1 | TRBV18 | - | TGTGCCAGCTCAGTGGCTGCGGGACTCACTGAAGCTTTCTTT | CASSVAAGLTEAFF
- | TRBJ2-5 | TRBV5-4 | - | TGTGCCAGCAGCCGGGGACTCCGCCACCAAGAGACCCAGTACTTC | CASSRGLRHQETQYF
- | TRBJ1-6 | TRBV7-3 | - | TGTGCCAGCAGCATCGGGGGGGGTGCTTCACCCCTCCACTTT | CASSIGGGASPLHF
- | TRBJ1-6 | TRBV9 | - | TGTGCCAGCAGCGCGCTCGGAGGGTTCTCCTATAATTCACCCCTCCACTTT | CASSALGGFSYNSPLHF
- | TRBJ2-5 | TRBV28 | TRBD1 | TGTGCCAGCCCCCCCAGAGGGGGCGCCTTGGAGACCCAGTACTTC | CASPPRGGALETQYF
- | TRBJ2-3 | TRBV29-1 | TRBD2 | TGCAGCGTTACCCCGGGGGTAGCGGGGAGCACAGATACGCAGTATTTT | CSVTPGVAGSTDTQYF
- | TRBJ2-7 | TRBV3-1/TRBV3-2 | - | TGTGCCAGCAGCCAAGATCTAGAACCTACCTACGAGCAGTACTTC | CASSQDLEPTYEQYF
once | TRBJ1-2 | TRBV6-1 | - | TGTGCCAGCAGTGAAAAGGGCCAGGGGATTTACTATGGCTACACCTTC | CASSEKGQGIYYGYTF
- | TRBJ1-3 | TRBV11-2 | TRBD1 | TGTGCCAGCAGCATGGGGCGAGGGGGCGCAACTGGAAACACCATATATTTT | CASSMGRGGATGNTIYF
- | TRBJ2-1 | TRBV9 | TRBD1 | TGTGCCAGCAGCTCAACAGGGGTCAATGAGCAGTTCTTC | CASSSTGVNEQFF
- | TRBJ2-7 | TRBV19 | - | TGTGCCAGCCGCGGGACGGGCGGTTCCTACGAGCAGTACTTC | CASRGTGGSYEQYF
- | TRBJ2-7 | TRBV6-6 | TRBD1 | TGTGCCAGCAGTTACACGGGACAGGGTGGCTCCTACGAGCAGTACTTC | CASSYTGQGGSYEQYF
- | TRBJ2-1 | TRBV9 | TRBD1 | TGTGCCAGCAGCGTAGCGGGACAGGGGGCTAGGGCCTACAATGAGCAGTTCTTC | CASSVAGQGARAYNEQFF
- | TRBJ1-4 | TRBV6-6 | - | TGTGCCAGCAGTTCCGCAACTAATGAAAAACTGTTTTTT | CASSSATNEKLFF
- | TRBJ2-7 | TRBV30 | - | TGTGCCTGGAGTGTCTCGGGGAGCGGGGAGCAGTACTTC | CAWSVSGSGEQYF
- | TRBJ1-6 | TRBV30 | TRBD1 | TGTGCCTGGAGTGTAAGGGGACAGGGGGCTTATAATTCACCCCTCCACTTT | CAWSVRGQGAYNSPLHF
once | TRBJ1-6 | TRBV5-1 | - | TGCGCCAGCAGCTCTGGCACCCGGGAGAGTAATTCACCCCTCCACTTT | CASSSGTRESNSPLHF
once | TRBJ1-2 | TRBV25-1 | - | TGTGCCAGCAGTGAAGGGTGGGACAACCCTAGGTATGGCTACACCTTC | CASSEGWDNPRYGYTF
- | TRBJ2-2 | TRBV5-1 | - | TGCGCCAGCACCACATTGGGGGGGCTGAGCACCGGGGAGCTGTTTTTT | CASTTLGGLSTGELFF
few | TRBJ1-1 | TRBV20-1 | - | TGCAGTGCTAGTCGGGGGGAGGGGACTGAAGCTTTCTTT | CSASRGEGTEAFF
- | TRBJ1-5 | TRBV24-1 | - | TGTGCCACCAGTGATTTTGGGACAAATCAGCCCCAGCATTTT | CATSDFGTNQPQHF
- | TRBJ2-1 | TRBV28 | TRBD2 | TGTGCAGTAGTAAGTGGCGGAGGGACTAACAATGAGCAGTTCTTC | CAVVSGGGTNNEQFF
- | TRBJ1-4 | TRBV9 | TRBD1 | TGTGCCAGCAGCGTCCGGGACAGCGGTCGTGAAAAACTGTTTTTT | CASSVRDSGREKLFF
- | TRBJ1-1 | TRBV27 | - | TGTGCCAGCAGTTCCCTAGGCCGCACTGAAGCTTTCTTT | CASSSLGRTEAFF
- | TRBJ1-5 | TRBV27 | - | TGTGCCAGCAACGACAGATATAGCAATCAGCCCCAGCATTTT | CASNDRYSNQPQHF
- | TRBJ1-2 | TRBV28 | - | TGTGCCGGATCGGGGGGAGCAGGGAAAGGCTACACCTTC | CAGSGGAGKGYTF
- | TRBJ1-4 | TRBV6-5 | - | TGTGCCAGCAGTTCCAGGGTACTTGAAAAACTGTTTTTT | CASSSRVLEKLFF
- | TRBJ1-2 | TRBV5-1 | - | TGCGCCAGCAGCTGGGGGGAGGACTATGGCTACACCTTC | CASSWGEDYGYTF
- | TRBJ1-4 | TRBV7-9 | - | TGTGCCAGCAGCACCCGAGGCGGGGGAATAGGGGAAAAACTGTTTTTT | CASSTRGGGIGEKLFF
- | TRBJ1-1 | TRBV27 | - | TGTGCCAGCAGTTCACCGGGAGGGGTTAACACTGAAGCTTTCTTT | CASSSPGGVNTEAFF
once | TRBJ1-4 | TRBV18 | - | TGTGCCAGCTCACCGGGCAGCACTAATGAAAAACTGTTTTTT | CASSPGSTNEKLFF